This T cell receptor (beta chain) appears in the sequencing data of a study of identical twins (dated by TCRdb to 2016 to 2017). Broadly, across the study: To test whether fetal clonotypes persist, the study used deep sequencing on TCR alpha and beta repertoires from monozygotic twins, unrelated adults of various ages, and cord blood. Replicate twin experiments were performed at different times using different library preparation protocols to rule out contamination. What the authors observed across the whole study: Conclusions relied on cross-sectional statistical analysis, since the same donors could not be followed over many years. Excess twin sharing in beta out-of-frame sequences was weaker because fewer shared sequences lowered the signal-to-noise ratio. Zero-insertion analyses could be partly confounded by invariant T cells such as MAIT and iNKT, though diverse VJ usage argued against such confounding for most clonotypes. Abundant cord blood beta clonotypes carried fewer insertions; young adult naive repertoires showed a weaker similar trend, while memory repertoires showed none. In monozygotic twins, out-of-frame TCR alpha sharing was systematically underestimated by recombination models, although the models agreed with sharing between unrelated individuals. Out-of-frame TCR alpha sequences shared between twins showed an excess of low generation-probability sequences compared with coincidental sharing between unrelated individuals.

The CDR3 runs 15 residues from the cysteine to the phenylalanine. Of the read, only the CDR3 DNA is kept; its 45 bases are in frame from base 1. CDR1 and CDR2 (SGHTA, FQGTGA) derive from the germline V gene. V sheds 6 bases and J sheds 0 bases, leaving 13 bases between their ends. The method was 5' RACE. The sample was run on an Illumina HiSeq 2000. Template switching introduced a universal primer binding site; the final cDNA contained a unique molecular identifier, enabling accurate counting of TCR cDNA molecules. First-strand cDNA for TCR alpha and beta chains was synthesized from specific primers in the conserved constant-segment region. To control for contamination, every cDNA library was double barcoded, receiving both a SMART-Mk sample barcode and Illumina barcodes. TruSeq adapter sequences, together with Illumina sample barcodes, were added in two successive PCR steps. The Illumina HiSeq platform was used with custom primers to sequence TCR alpha and beta cDNA libraries. Per the source publication's procedure: Unique molecular identifiers were extracted from raw reads with MiGEC, and CDR3 positions were determined with MiXCR. Recombination models were inferred per individual with the repgenHMM and IGoR tools using an EM algorithm. The analysis of shared clonotypes was done with the tcR package in R, with sharing normalized by the product of cloneset sizes. To study raw recombination without the effects of thymic and clonal selection, out-of-frame nonproductive sequences were analyzed. The raw public data were reprocessed by TCRdb itself: fastp quality trimming at Q25, MiXCR clonotype calling, in-frame beta chains only. A single entry per CDR3 protein holds the most common genes and DNA from its merged rows. These V and J calls originate from TCRdb's pipeline instead of the authors' own analysis. This sample comprises about 470,000 distinct CDR3 sequences, 20% to 30% of them detected only once. The ten biggest clones cover 2.9% of the sample.

Comment on this clonotype: Its antigen remains unidentified. Per-nucleotide qualities are absent, and no much larger clonotype sits a single base away.

Only healthy Caucasian donors were included. The twin cohort comprised three pairs of female monozygotic twins, all aged about 18 to 29 years. Positive isolation kits from Invitrogen were used to isolate CD4+ and CD8+ T cell populations. These sequences were also reported in another study, on T cells expressing NK-cell markers. From that second study: In sorted CD3+CD56+NKG2C+, CD3+CD56+NKG2C- and CD3+CD56-NKG2C+ T-cell subsets from 7 or 8 donors, TCR beta-chain repertoires were profiled. Among the eight sequenced donors, only one was HCMV-seronegative, while the other seven were HCMV-seropositive. In several experiments an anti-gammadeltaTCR antibody was added to restrict sorting to alphabetaTCR-expressing T cells. In over five donors, the dominant CD3+CD56+NKG2C+ clonotypes were among the top 10 CD8+ clonotypes and accounted for 1.0-7.0% of CD8+ T cells. Those dominant clonotypes were again the most abundant among CD3+CD56-NKG2C+ cells in a few donors, at 28.3-60.1%. It remained unclear whether the expanded NKG2C-expressing T cell clones were specific for HCMV antigens. All eight donors whose samples were sequenced were randomly selected healthy volunteers, three of them men and five women. HCMV serostatus was determined by detecting HCMV-specific IgG in serum with a commercial ELISA kit. MIGEC handled demultiplexing of the reads and grouping by UMI, while MiTCR was used to assemble and quantify clonotypes. To exclude erroneous sequences, only TCR cDNA sequences supported by at least two reads were retained. Downstream repertoire analysis used the tcR package, and clonotypes were matched across fractions by CDR3 nucleotide sequence plus V segment. VDJmatch was used to annotate antigen specificity against VDJdb, with one amino acid substitution in CDR3 permitted.

The sample taken for sequencing was CD4+ T cells sorted from blood. This receptor chain uses TRBV7-3 and TRBJ2-3; the D gene assignment is ambiguous. This clonotype was sampled from a young woman in good health. The CDR3 corresponds to CASRSSPTSTDTQYF. The bases are TGTGCCAGCAGGTCATCCCCAACTAGCACAGATACGCAGTATTTT. Full variable domain (CDR3 extended with the reference TRBV7-3 and TRBJ2-3 proteins): GAGVSQTPSNKVTEKGKYVELRCDPISGHTALYWYRQSLGQGPEFLIYFQGTGAADDSGLPNDRFFAVRPEGSVSTLKIQRTERGDSAVYLCASRSSPTSTDTQYFGPGTRLTVL.